One sample yielded the 28 T cell receptor beta chains listed below, sequenced in a study of T cell responses to AZD1222 COVID-19 vaccine. Method: immunoSEQ multiplex PCR; TCRdb's copy keeps in-frame clones and lacks some. The sample contains 80,000 or so clones, about 85% of which appear only once. Sequenced material: peripheral blood, taken on day 0 of AZD1222 vaccination. Source of these receptors: an adult in good health.

This clone appeared once. Here the CDR3 reads CASSEGLAGLLGAKNIQYF. In DNA, the CDR3 is TGTGCCAGCAGTGAGGGTCTAGCGGGACTCCTCGGGGCCAAAAACATTCAGTACTTC. This chain uses TRBV6-1 with TRBJ2-4; 9 bases are shared with TRBD2. With V trimmed by 3 bases and J by 1 base, 13 bases remained unmatched. The CDR3 covers 19 residues. Per germline, CDR1 MNHNS and CDR2 SASEGT.

The V call is TRBV30, the J call TRBJ2-7; no clear D. The length of the CDR3 is 12 residues. The germline V gene has CDR1 GTSNPN and CDR2 SVGIG (reference sequence). Trimming left V 0 bases short and J 8 bases short, with 11 bases between. The DNA of the CDR3 is TGTGCCTGGAGTGTAGGGCTGGGCCAGCAGTACTTC. It encodes CAWSVGLGQQYF.

The chain employs TRBV27 and TRBJ1-6, with D possibly TRBD1 on 5 matching bases. Germline V gene sequence: CDR1 MNHEY, CDR2 SMNVEV (reference sequence). The CDR3 runs 17 residues. V lost 3 bases, J lost 0 bases, and 12 bases lay in between. This CDR3 reads CASSFRDRSSYNSPLHF. CDR3 bases: TGTGCCAGCAGTTTCCGGGACCGGAGCTCCTATAATTCACCCCTCCACTTT.

This sequence joins TRBV6-1 and TRBJ2-7; TRBD2 aligns across 7 bases. This CDR3 has 15 amino acids. J lost 3 bases, V lost 2 bases, and 7 bases had no gene match. CDR1 and CDR2 (germline): MNHNS, SASEGT. CDR3 bases: TGTGCCAGCAGTGAATGGATAGCGGGTATCTACGAGCAGTACTTC. Amino acid sequence: CASSEWIAGIYEQYF.

The gene calls are TRBV18 and TRBJ2-5, with unresolved D. The CDR3 consists of 14 residues. Trimming took off 2 bases at V and 1 base at J, with 8 bases between the two ends. Per the germline V gene, CDR1 is KGHSH and CDR2 is LQKENI. CDR3 DNA sequence: TGTGCCAGCTCACCAAAGCGACTCCAAGAGACCCAGTACTTC. Amino acids: CASSPKRLQETQYF.

V is TRBV28 and J is TRBJ1-3; D remains unclear. CDR3 length equals 16 residues. Germline loops: CDR1 MDHEN, CDR2 SYDVKM. Deletions cut 6 bases from V and 3 bases from J, with 18 bases between. In DNA form, the CDR3 reads TGTGCCAGCAGGAGGCCAGGCCCGGCAGGTGGAAACACCATATATTTT. This gives the protein CASRRPGPAGGNTIYF.

The chain employs TRBV19 and TRBJ1-2; D is unclear. Germline V gives CDR1 LNHDA, CDR2 SQIVND (reference sequence). The CDR3 loop spans 15 amino acids. V was trimmed by 7 bases and J by 3 bases, leaving 18 bases between them. CDR3 in DNA: TGTGCCAGTATCAACTCGGGGTACCAGGACTATGGCTACACCTTC. It codes for CASINSGYQDYGYTF.

The rearrangement joins TRBV6-5 to TRBJ2-3; maybe TRBD1 (6 bases). V was trimmed by 6 bases and J by 4 bases, leaving 14 bases between them. CDR1 is MNHEY, CDR2 SVGAGI, per germline. CDR3 length: 14 amino acids. The CDR3 DNA reads as TGTGCCAGCAGCGACAGGCTTGGGGCAGATACGCAGTATTTT. Translation gives CASSDRLGADTQYF.

This chain joins TRBV7-9 and TRBJ1-1, with 10 bases aligning to TRBD1. Per the germline V gene, CDR1 is SEHNR and CDR2 is FQNEAQ (reference sequence). The CDR3 is 15 residues long. The J segment lost 1 base and the V segment lost 1 base, leaving 0 bases of the junction unmatched. CDR3 sequence (DNA): TGTGCCAGCAGCTTAGGGACAGGGGGGAACACTGAAGCTTTCTTT. Its translation: CASSLGTGGNTEAFF. The whole variable domain, remainder taken from reference TRBV7-9 and TRBJ1-1, is DTGVSQNPRHKITKRGQNVTFRCDPISEHNRLYWYRQTLGQGPEFLTYFQNEAQLEKSRLLSDRFSAERPKGSFSTLEIQRTEQGDSAMYLCASSLGTGGNTEAFFGQGTRLTVV.

This clone was found once. This chain links TRBV9 with TRBJ2-5; 8 nucleotides line up with TRBD2. Germline V gene data show CDR1 as SGDLS and CDR2 as YYNGEE. The V segment lost 2 bases and the J segment 4 bases; nucleotides outside the gene matches: 7. This CDR3 region has 15 residues. This chain's CDR3 is CASSVSGRAGETQYF. Here the CDR3 DNA reads TGTGCCAGCAGCGTTTCCGGGAGGGCGGGAGAGACCCAGTACTTC.

This chain connects TRBV5-1 to TRBJ2-2, with D perhaps matching TRBD1 (5 bases). The germline V gene has CDR1 SGHRS and CDR2 YFSETQ. V was clipped by 6 bases and J by 0 bases, with 12 bases between them. The CDR3 is 15 amino acids. The CDR3 region is CASIPTAANTGELFF. Here the CDR3 DNA reads TGCGCCAGCATCCCGACAGCCGCGAACACCGGGGAGCTGTTTTTT. The full variable domain, with the rest looked up from reference TRBV5-1 and TRBJ2-2, is KAGVTQTPRYLIKTRGQQVTLSCSPISGHRSVSWYQQTPGQGLQFLFEYFSETQRNKGNFPGRFSGRQFSNSRSEMNVSTLELGDSALYLCASIPTAANTGELFFGEGSRLTVL.

The rearrangement links TRBV11-1 to TRBJ2-2; D gene uncertain. The CDR3 runs 15 residues. Germline CDR1 reads SGHAT; CDR2 reads FQDESV (reference sequence). V lost 7 bases, J lost 1 base, and 13 bases lay in between. As DNA, the CDR3 is TGTGCCAGCACCCGAAGGGCCCTGAACACCGGGGAGCTGTTTTTT. Encoded protein: CASTRRALNTGELFF.

The chain recombines TRBV2 with TRBJ1-5; TRBD1 is a possible D gene (5 bases). Trimming stripped 4 bases from V and 8 bases from J, with 15 bases between. The CDR3 sequence is 14 residues long. Germline V gene lookup returns CDR1 SNHLY and CDR2 FYNNEI. CDR3 bases: TGTGCCAGCAGTGTCATGGGGGGAGGAGAGCCCCAGCATTTT. Translated: CASSVMGGGEPQHF.

The gene calls are TRBV7-2 and TRBJ1-1; D uncertain. The germline V and J ends were trimmed by 1 base and 5 bases, with 8 bases remaining between them. There are 13 residues in the CDR3. The germline gives CDR1 SGHTA, CDR2 FQGNSA. CDR3 loop: CASSLVARTEAFF. CDR3 bases: TGTGCCAGCAGCTTAGTCGCCCGGACTGAAGCTTTCTTT.

V gene TRBV18 combines with J gene TRBJ1-1; maybe TRBD1 (5 bases). V gave up 3 bases and J gave up 5 bases, with 16 bases separating them. CDR3 length: 15 amino acids. The V gene's germline CDR1 is KGHSH and CDR2 LQKENI. The CDR3 spells CASSPTSGGRTEAFF. The CDR3 DNA follows: TGTGCCAGCTCACCGACCTCCGGGGGGAGGACTGAAGCTTTCTTT. The full variable domain, its missing parts supplied by reference TRBV18 and TRBJ1-1, is NAGVMQNPRHLVRRRGQEARLRCSPMKGHSHVYWYRQLPEEGLKFMVYLQKENIIDESGMPKERFSAEFPKEGPSILRIQQVVRGDSAAYFCASSPTSGGRTEAFFGQGTRLTVV.

The chain is built from TRBV6-1 and TRBJ1-5; TRBD1 is a possible D gene (5 bases). CDR3 length: 18 residues. From germline, CDR1 is MNHNS and CDR2 SASEGT. Deletions cut 0 bases from V and 3 bases from J, with 18 bases between. CDR3 in amino acids: CASSEAPVVGEFNQPQHF. In DNA, the CDR3 is TGTGCCAGCAGTGAAGCCCCGGTTGTAGGGGAATTCAATCAGCCCCAGCATTTT.

The V and J genes are TRBV2 and TRBJ1-2, with 7 bases lining up with TRBD1. The CDR3 is 15 amino acids. J lost 4 bases, V lost 5 bases, and 10 bases had no gene match. Germline assignment: CDR1 SNHLY and CDR2 FYNNEI. The CDR3 DNA follows: TGTGCCAGCAGTCCACAAGACAGGGCGATCTATGGCTACACCTTC. Protein product: CASSPQDRAIYGYTF.

Only one count was recorded for this clone. The germline gene is not matched at one end of the junction; a read error may be the cause. V gene TRBV7-2 combines with J gene TRBJ2-7; a possible D gene is TRBD1 (6 bases). CDR1 is SGHTA and CDR2 is FQGNSA in the germline V gene. This CDR3 is built from 13 residues. The CDR3 bases are TGTGCCAGCGCACGGACAGTCTCCCACGAGCAGTACTTC. This gives the protein CASARTVSHEQYF.

CDR3 sequence: CASSHDIRSEQYF. CDR3 nucleotide sequence: TGTGCCAGCAGCCACGACATAAGGTCCGAGCAGTACTTC. V usage is TRBV12-3 or TRBV12-4 and J usage is TRBJ2-7; D is ambiguous. With 6 bases removed from V and 6 bases from J, the gap between germline ends came to 15 bases. The CDR3 is made up of 13 amino acids.

About this clone: The junction and the germline gene differ at one end; a read error may be behind it. The rearrangement uses TRBV7-7 and TRBJ2-3, with D perhaps matching TRBD1 or TRBD2 (5 bases each). CDR1 is SSHAT and CDR2 is FNYEAQ in the germline V gene (reference sequence). CDR3 length: 14 residues. The CDR3 nucleotides read TGTGCTAGCAGCTTAGGGGTTCCGGGGGATACGCAGTATTTT. It is translated as CASSLGVPGDTQYF.

The chain uses TRBV3-1 (or the pseudogene TRBV3-2) and TRBJ1-2; no reliable D call. In germline, CDR1 is LGHDT, CDR2 YNNKEL (reference sequence). The CDR3 is 13 residues long. V dropped 2 bases and J dropped 10 bases, with 14 bases sitting between them. CDR3 region: CASSQTGPIYYTF. CDR3 in DNA: TGTGCCAGCAGCCAAACCGGACCCATCTACTACACCTTC.

The gene calls are TRBV5-1 and TRBJ1-3; TRBD1 might be the D (5 bases). CDR1 is SGHRS and CDR2 is YFSETQ in the germline V gene. With 2 bases removed from V and 0 bases from J, the gap between germline ends came to 12 bases. The CDR3 covers 16 residues. Written as DNA, the CDR3 is TGCGCCAGCAGCTTTACGACAGAGAGCTCTGGAAACACCATATATTTT. This codes for CASSFTTESSGNTIYF.

In this sample, this clone turned up a few times. The J gene is TRBJ2-3, the V gene TRBV7-3; D is uncertain. Between the trimmed V and J ends, which lost 5 bases and 6 bases, there was a span of 6 bases. Germline assignment: CDR1 SGHTA and CDR2 FQGTGA. The CDR3 loop spans 11 amino acids. Here the CDR3 DNA reads TGTGCCAGCAGCGCGACCGATACGCAGTATTTT. Residues: CASSATDTQYF.

This chain connects TRBV2 to TRBJ2-7; 10 nucleotides match TRBD1. Germline V gives CDR1 SNHLY, CDR2 FYNNEI. Unmatched junction bases numbered 14, after V lost 6 bases and J lost 0 bases. The CDR3 length is 18 residues. The CDR3 reads CASRPTGTGVGTSYEQYF. The CDR3 bases are TGTGCCAGCAGACCCACCGGGACAGGGGTTGGGACCTCCTACGAGCAGTACTTC.

This sequence joins TRBV13 and TRBJ2-3; 10 nucleotides match TRBD1. The germline V gene has CDR1 PRHDT and CDR2 FYEKMQ (reference sequence). V lost 4 bases and J lost 5; bases outside the gene matches: 24. The CDR3 extends over 21 amino acids. The CDR3 here is CASSSVQWLRKDRGQGDTQYF. The CDR3, as DNA: TGTGCCAGCAGCTCAGTCCAGTGGTTAAGAAAAGACAGGGGGCAGGGAGATACGCAGTATTTT. The entire variable domain, with the rest obtained from reference TRBV13 and TRBJ2-3, is as follows: AAGVIQSPRHLIKEKRETATLKCYPIPRHDTVYWYQQGPGQDPQFLISFYEKMQSDKGSIPDRFSAQQFSDYHSELNMSSLELGDSALYFCASSSVQWLRKDRGQGDTQYFGPGTRLTVL.

J is TRBJ2-5 and V is TRBV9, with D unresolved. Trimming pared 0 bases from V and 1 base from J, leaving 4 bases between. This CDR3 has 13 amino acids. CDR1 is SGDLS and CDR2 is YYNGEE in the germline V gene. The CDR3 loop is CASSVVTQETQYF. CDR3 bases: TGTGCCAGCAGCGTAGTAACCCAAGAGACCCAGTACTTC.

J is TRBJ2-7 and V is TRBV19; D possibly matches TRBD1 or TRBD2 (5 bases each). The CDR3 runs to 14 residues. Trimming removed 6 bases from V and 7 bases from J, with 19 bases in between. CDR1 and CDR2 from the germline V gene are LNHDA and SQIVND (reference sequence). This CDR3 reads CASSAGTEPYEQYF. CDR3 bases: TGTGCCAGTAGCGCCGGGACCGAGCCTTATGAGCAGTACTTC.

This chain links TRBV29-1 with TRBJ2-7; D perhaps matches TRBD2 (5 bases). Germline V CDR1 and CDR2: SQVTM, ANQGSEA. CDR3 size: 13 residues. The V gene lost 6 bases and the J gene lost 0 bases, with 12 bases spanning the gap. The CDR3 loop reads CSVGGGSSYEQYF. The DNA for the CDR3 is TGCAGCGTCGGAGGCGGCAGCTCCTACGAGCAGTACTTC.